The sequence of this T cell receptor (beta chain) was determined in a study of blood T cell repertoires in COVID-19 (dated by TCRdb to 2020 to 2021). As for the study more broadly: Samples from collaborators originated in the United States, Italy and Spain and spanned both the acute and convalescent phases of COVID-19. Subjects who had been exposed to COVID-19, were actively infected with it, or had recovered from it provided the deeply sampled blood TCRbeta repertoires that made up the dataset. The material from the prospective study consisted of cDNA or gDNA derived from T cells, B-cell-depleted T cells, or PBMCs. Samples came from the ongoing ImmuneRACE study (first 160 participants) plus 1,254 subjects from 6 global collaborators. Where HLA class I and class II types were available, the types were taken from metadata supplied by the sample provider, not from assay-based typing. Sample metadata almost always included a de-identified subject ID, COVID-19 status, age in years and sex. The repertoires were released in a freely available public database meant as a resource for research on the immune response to SARS-CoV-2. The full study reports these points: The amount of clinical and demographic metadata varied by source and participant and was provided uncurated.

Trimming costs V 0 bases and J 0 bases, and their ends lie 5 bases apart. CDR1 and CDR2 were assigned from the germline V gene as MNHEY and SVGAGI. From its cysteine to its phenylalanine, the CDR3 spans 14 amino acids. Just CDR3 DNA is preserved here, 42 bases in frame from base 1. Whole blood was collected in K2EDTA tubes by collaborating institutions according to the institutions' own protocols. Collaborator samples were shipped for TCRbeta analysis as frozen whole blood, isolated PBMCs, or DNA extracted from either sample type. The immunoSEQ Assay, a bias-controlled multiplex PCR, was used to amplify TCRbeta CDR3 regions from genomic DNA. The authors' pipeline ran thus. The number of nucleated cells in each sample was estimated from the amplification of reference gene primers within the assay. To quantify the absolute abundance of each unique TCRbeta CDR3 rearrangement, sequence reads were collapsed and filtered. For each sample, productive Simpson clonality was calculated as the square root of Simpson's diversity index over productive rearrangements. TCRdb's version of the immuneACCESS table is confined to in-frame rearrangements and falls short of the full clone set. An unresolved V gene accounts for under half of the shortfall where checked; the remainder is of unknown origin. The V and J calls and clone size were taken over from that table, and D and trimming were inferred from the DNA. This sample gives some 140,000 clones in total; roughly four fifths of them show up just once. The ten top clones hold about a tenth of the sample.

Turning to this clone: The specificity of this receptor is unknown. No much larger clone exists at a distance of one base, and base qualities are not known.

The sample consisted of peripheral blood. The clonotype comes from a human donor in a cohort sampled during active COVID-19. The rearranged chain carries TRBV6-5 and TRBJ1-1; the D gene cannot be named for sure. For the CDR3, the sequence is CASSYSNMNTEAFF. The nucleotide sequence reads TGTGCCAGCAGTTACTCTAACATGAACACTGAAGCTTTCTTT.